These 32 T cell receptor beta chains were all obtained from the same sample, sequenced in a study of cytomegalovirus exposure and HLA in healthy donors. The PCR contained 60 Vbeta and 13 Jbeta primers. The protocol was immunoSEQ multiplex PCR, while the TCRdb copy is restricted to in-frame clones and leaves out a portion. Of about 190,000 clones in the sample, 80% to 85% are singletons; the top ten hold 6.3%. Sequenced: PBMCs. The receptors originated from a man between 35 and 55 years old in good health and CMV-seropositive.

The rearrangement joins TRBV7-6 to TRBJ2-5; D is undetermined. Per germline, CDR1 SGHVS and CDR2 FNYEAQ. CDR3 length: 13 residues. V was shortened by 1 base and J by 2 bases, with 5 bases between the two germline ends. The CDR3 reads CASSLVLQETQYF. As DNA, the CDR3 is TGTGCCAGCAGCTTAGTCTTGCAAGAGACCCAGTACTTC.

V is TRBV7-9 and J is TRBJ2-7; 9 positions agree with TRBD1. The V segment lost 7 bases and the J segment 5 bases; nucleotides outside the gene matches: 18. The CDR3 extends over 17 amino acids. The germline V gene has CDR1 SEHNR and CDR2 FQNEAQ (reference sequence). CDR3 bases: TGTGCCAGCACCCCCGGGACAGGGAAATTTACGTTCGACGAGCAGTACTTC. Its protein product is CASTPGTGKFTFDEQYF. Using reference TRBV7-9 and TRBJ2-7 for the parts outside the CDR3, the full variable domain is DTGVSQNPRHKITKRGQNVTFRCDPISEHNRLYWYRQTLGQGPEFLTYFQNEAQLEKSRLLSDRFSAERPKGSFSTLEIQRTEQGDSAMYLCASTPGTGKFTFDEQYFGPGTRLTVT.

The V and J genes are TRBV4-3 and TRBJ1-1; D unclear. This CDR3 has 13 amino acids. Trimming left V 0 bases short and J 11 bases short, with 13 bases between. In germline, CDR1 is LGHNA, CDR2 YSLEER. The CDR3 region has the DNA TGCGCCAGCAGCCAAGATCGAGGGCAGTATGCTTTCTTT. Encoded protein: CASSQDRGQYAFF.

The gene calls are TRBV28 and TRBJ2-7, with TRBD2 matching over 7 bases. This CDR3 is 14 amino acids long. CDR1 and CDR2 from the germline V gene are MDHEN and SYDVKM. V was clipped by 4 bases and J by 2 bases; unmatched bases: 5. The DNA of the CDR3 is TGTGCCAGCAGTTCCGGGGGGAACCCCTACGAGCAGTACTTC. It encodes CASSSGGNPYEQYF. Full variable domain (missing parts from reference TRBV28 and TRBJ2-7): DVKVTQSSRYLVKRTGEKVFLECVQDMDHENMFWYRQDPGLGLRLIYFSYDVKMKEKGDIPEGYSVSREKKERFSLILESASTNQTSMYLCASSSGGNPYEQYFGPGTRLTVT.

This chain uses TRBV4-3 with TRBJ1-5; 9 nucleotides line up with TRBD1. This CDR3 has 16 amino acids. The germline V gene encodes CDR1 LGHNA and CDR2 YSLEER. With V trimmed by 0 bases and J by 6 bases, 6 bases remained unmatched. CDR3 sequence reads: CASSQDRQGGGQPQHF. The CDR3 DNA follows: TGCGCCAGCAGCCAAGATCGACAGGGGGGCGGTCAGCCCCAGCATTTT.

The rearrangement joins TRBV7-2 to TRBJ1-2, with D uncertain. Trimming cost V 4 bases and J 8 bases, with 14 bases left between them. CDR1 and CDR2 (germline): SGHTA, FQGNSA. The length of the CDR3 is 13 residues. The CDR3 DNA is TGTGCCAGCAGCTCCCCCATTGTTAGCGGCTACACCTTC. Translated: CASSSPIVSGYTF. Supplemented by reference TRBV7-2 and TRBJ1-2, the full variable domain reads GAGVSQSPSNKVTEKGKDVELRCDPISGHTALYWYRQSLGQGLEFLIYFQGNSAPDKSGLPSDRFSAERTGGSVSTLTIQRTQQEDSAVYLCASSSPIVSGYTFGSGTRLTVV.

This clone was picked up a small number of times. V usage is TRBV4-3 and J usage is TRBJ2-4, with D possibly TRBD1 on 7 matching bases. V was clipped by 1 base and J by 8 bases, with 12 bases between them. Germline CDR1 LGHNA, CDR2 YSLEER. The CDR3 spans 14 residues. The CDR3 nucleotides read TGCGCCAGCAGCCAAGGAACAGGGGAGGACATTCAGTACTTC. This gives the protein CASSQGTGEDIQYF.

Here the CDR3 reads CASSPGLAGVQETQYF. The CDR3 region has the DNA TGTGCCAGCAGCCCGGGACTAGCGGGGGTTCAAGAGACCCAGTACTTC. The rearrangement uses TRBV7-2 and TRBJ2-5; 14 bases are a match to TRBD2. The germline V gene encodes CDR1 SGHTA and CDR2 FQGNSA. The CDR3 totals 16 residues. V trimming: 5 bases; J trimming: 2 bases; junction bases outside the gene matches: 4.

The chain employs TRBV15 and TRBJ1-1; D is ambiguous. The CDR3 runs to 15 residues. The germline CDR1 and CDR2 sequences are LNHNV and YYDKDF (reference sequence). V was shortened by 6 bases and J by 0 bases, with 14 bases between the two germline ends. Written as DNA, the CDR3 is TGTGCCACCAGAGACCCTTTGACACTGAACACTGAAGCTTTCTTT. It specifies CATRDPLTLNTEAFF.

This chain joins TRBV28 and TRBJ2-2; 10 bases map to TRBD1. Germline CDR1 is MDHEN and CDR2 is SYDVKM. CDR3 length equals 14 residues. The V segment lost 7 bases and the J segment 7 bases; nucleotides outside the gene matches: 6. CDR3 DNA sequence: TGTGCCAGCATGCTGACAGGGGGCTTCGGGGAGCTGTTTTTT. Its protein product is CASMLTGGFGELFF.

V and J are TRBV5-6 and TRBJ1-6; a possible D gene is TRBD1 (5 bases). Germline values: CDR1 SGHDT, CDR2 YYEEEE. V was trimmed by 0 bases and J by 6 bases, leaving 16 bases between them. This CDR3 is 17 amino acids long. The CDR3 DNA reads as TGTGCCAGCAGCTTGGTTCAGGGAGGTGTGGGTAATTCACCCCTCCACTTT. It is translated as CASSLVQGGVGNSPLHF. The variable domain in full, with the rest retrieved from reference TRBV5-6 and TRBJ1-6, is DAGVTQSPTHLIKTRGQQVTLRCSPKSGHDTVSWYQQALGQGPQFIFQYYEEEERQRGNFPDRFSGHQFPNYSSELNVNALLLGDSALYLCASSLVQGGVGNSPLHFGNGTRLTVT.

The rearrangement joins TRBV15 to TRBJ2-7; D may be TRBD2 (6 bases). In germline, CDR1 is LNHNV, CDR2 YYDKDF (reference sequence). CDR3 size: 13 residues. The V and J ends lost 5 bases and 3 bases respectively, with 11 bases between them. The CDR3 nucleotides read TGTGCCACCAGCTCCCGGGGGATCTACGAGCAGTACTTC. Protein sequence: CATSSRGIYEQYF.

The chain employs TRBV5-1 and TRBJ1-2; D is possibly TRBD1 (5 bases). The germline gives CDR1 SGHRS, CDR2 YFSETQ. Trimming left V 4 bases short and J 3 bases short, with 16 bases between. This CDR3 region has 15 residues. The CDR3 DNA reads as TGCGCCAGCAGCCCTGGCGGGGCTTGGGACTATGGCTACACCTTC. Amino acid sequence: CASSPGGAWDYGYTF.

V is TRBV9 and J is TRBJ2-5, with TRBD1 as a possible D gene (6 bases). Trimming removed 6 bases from V and 4 bases from J, with 34 bases in between. Germline assignment: CDR1 SGDLS and CDR2 YYNGEE. The CDR3 is 20 amino acids. CDR3 sequence (DNA): TGTGCCAGCATCCTTCCCGGGGACACACTGTCTTCTGCCACGGTAGAGACCCAGTACTTC. Its protein product is CASILPGDTLSSATVETQYF.

The genes are TRBV11-2 and TRBJ1-4; TRBD1 might be the D (6 bases). Trimming pared 5 bases from V and 5 bases from J, leaving 12 bases between. The CDR3 extends over 14 amino acids. Germline V gives CDR1 SGHAT, CDR2 FQNNGV. The DNA of the CDR3 is TGTGCCAGCAGCATAGGGACAAGGAATGAAAAACTGTTTTTT. It yields the protein CASSIGTRNEKLFF.

The sample holds a few counts of this clone. The chain is built from TRBV2 and TRBJ2-6, with D possibly being TRBD2 (6 bases). Germline V gives CDR1 SNHLY, CDR2 FYNNEI. V lost 9 bases to trimming and J lost 0 bases, with 12 bases between them. This CDR3 comprises 15 residues. The CDR3, as DNA: TGTGCCAGGGGGACTGTGCACTCTGGGGCCAACGTCCTGACTTTC. The encoded protein is CARGTVHSGANVLTF. The variable domain in full, completed from reference TRBV2 and TRBJ2-6, reads EPEVTQTPSHQVTQMGQEVILRCVPISNHLYFYWYRQILGQKVEFLVSFYNNEISEKSEIFDDQFSVERPDGSNFTLKIRSTKLEDSAMYFCARGTVHSGANVLTFGAGSRLTVL.

This sequence joins TRBV2 and TRBJ1-6; TRBD1 matches at 8 bases. The CDR3 covers 15 residues. Trimming at V came to 4 bases and at J to 5 bases, leaving 4 bases not matched to a gene. Germline assignment: CDR1 SNHLY and CDR2 FYNNEI. CDR3 in DNA: TGTGCCAGCAGTGTCCTGGGACAGGATAATTCACCCCTCCACTTT. Its translation is CASSVLGQDNSPLHF.

The rearrangement uses TRBV28 and TRBJ2-1, with 13 bases that match TRBD2. This CDR3 has 15 amino acids. Per the germline V gene, CDR1 is MDHEN and CDR2 is SYDVKM. J lost 9 bases, V lost 10 bases, and 12 bases had no gene match. The CDR3 spells CATAGLAGNLGEQFF. DNA of the CDR3: TGTGCCACGGCGGGACTAGCGGGGAATCTCGGTGAGCAGTTCTTC.

This clone appeared a few times. This chain links TRBV30 with TRBJ2-7; 7 bases are a match to TRBD1. Germline assignment: CDR1 GTSNPN and CDR2 SVGIG (reference sequence). After removal of 2 bases from V and 5 bases from J, the junction contained 15 bases not matched to a gene. This CDR3 contains 16 residues. The CDR3, as DNA: TGTGCCTGGAGTACGACAGGGCTTGGGATTCCGGACGAGCAGTACTTC. Protein: CAWSTTGLGIPDEQYF.

This sequence joins TRBV10-2 and TRBJ1-5, with 7 bases that match TRBD1. The CDR3 has 14 amino acids. J lost 7 bases, V lost 0 bases, and 3 bases had no gene match. Germline V CDR1 and CDR2: WSHSY, SAAADI. The CDR3 reads CASSESPRGQPQHF. CDR3 in DNA: TGCGCCAGCAGTGAGTCGCCCAGGGGGCAGCCCCAGCATTTT.

The chain joins TRBV30 to TRBJ2-2; no clear D. The CDR3 is 15 residues long. V shed 7 bases and J shed 4 bases, with 19 bases lying between them. The germline V gene has CDR1 GTSNPN and CDR2 SVGIG (reference sequence). CDR3 amino acids: CAFLSVSGRTGELFF. The CDR3 coding sequence is TGTGCCTTTTTGAGTGTCTCCGGTCGCACCGGGGAGCTGTTTTTT.

This clone occurred a few times. V is TRBV6-1 and J is TRBJ1-5; 7 bases fit TRBD1. Germline CDR1 and CDR2: MNHNS and SASEGT. This CDR3 is 16 amino acids long. V lost 4 bases to trimming and J lost 0 bases; unmatched junction nucleotides: 6. The CDR3 DNA follows: TGTGCCAGCAGTGTGGCAGGGGGTTATAGCAATCAGCCCCAGCATTTT. This encodes CASSVAGGYSNQPQHF.

This clone was counted once. The chain is built from TRBV30 and TRBJ2-1; 8 bases align to TRBD2. Trimming took 5 bases from V and 10 from J; bases not matched to a gene: 13. Germline lookup yields CDR1 GTSNPN and CDR2 SVGIG (reference sequence). The CDR3 has 14 amino acids. The CDR3 region has the DNA TGTGCCTGGCAAGGTCTAGCGGGCCTCGGAGAGCAGTTCTTC. Translating gives CAWQGLAGLGEQFF.

CDR3: CATSRDSQGGLGNQPQHF. The DNA for the CDR3 is TGTGCCACCAGCAGAGACTCCCAGGGAGGATTGGGCAATCAGCCCCAGCATTTT. The chain has TRBV15 and TRBJ1-5; D is possibly TRBD1 (5 bases). Germline assignment: CDR1 LNHNV and CDR2 YYDKDF (reference sequence). The CDR3 loop spans 18 amino acids. The germline V and J ends were trimmed by 0 bases and 2 bases, with 17 bases remaining between them.

The chain combines TRBV28 with TRBJ2-7; D is uncertain. CDR1 is MDHEN, CDR2 SYDVKM, per germline. V was trimmed by 4 bases and J by 2 bases, leaving 6 bases between them. The CDR3 totals 12 residues. The DNA of the CDR3 is TGTGCCAGCAGTTCACTTACCTACGAGCAGTACTTC. Its translation is CASSSLTYEQYF.

This rearrangement joins TRBV21-1 to TRBJ1-1; the table's D call, TRBD1, has no DNA check behind it. TRBV21-1 is a listed pseudogene. The CDR3 loop spans 15 amino acids. CDR3 sequence (DNA): TGTGCCAGCAGCACTTCAGGGGCCACCAACACTGAAGCTTTCTTT. It is translated as CASSTSGATNTEAFF.

This clone has more than one count but fewer than ten. This chain uses TRBV5-4 with TRBJ2-7; TRBD2 aligns across 7 bases. Germline values: CDR1 SGHNT, CDR2 YYREEE (reference sequence). The ends lost 3 bases at V and 7 bases at J; junction bases unmatched: 4. The CDR3 contains 12 residues. CDR3 region: CASSSGGGEQYF. The CDR3 bases are TGTGCCAGCAGCTCGGGAGGTGGGGAGCAGTACTTC.

The chain uses TRBV4-3 and TRBJ1-2, with 7 bases matching TRBD1. Germline-derived CDR1 and CDR2 are LGHNA and YSLEER. Trimming removed 1 base from V and 8 bases from J; junction bases left unmatched: 13. This CDR3 comprises 16 residues. CDR3 sequence reads: CASSQVGTAVSVGYTF. Here the CDR3 DNA reads TGCGCCAGCAGCCAAGTAGGGACAGCTGTCTCTGTCGGCTACACCTTC.

The count of this clone is one. The rearrangement joins TRBV28 to TRBJ1-4; 9 nucleotides line up with TRBD1. V dropped 1 base and J dropped 4; count of bases not matched to a gene: 7. Germline CDR1 reads MDHEN; CDR2 reads SYDVKM. CDR3 length: 17 residues. The CDR3: CASSLFTGGIGNEKLFF. In DNA form, the CDR3 reads TGTGCCAGCAGTTTATTTACAGGGGGCATCGGTAATGAAAAACTGTTTTTT.

In this sample, this clone turned up a few times. This chain joins TRBV30 and TRBJ1-5; D is possibly TRBD1 (5 bases). Looked up from germline, CDR1 is GTSNPN and CDR2 is SVGIG (reference sequence). The CDR3 is 13 amino acids. The ends were cut back, 1 base at V and 6 bases at J, with 10 bases in the middle. The CDR3 loop is CAWSEGETQPQHF. For the CDR3, the DNA is TGTGCCTGGAGTGAAGGGGAAACTCAGCCCCAGCATTTT.

The V call is TRBV15, the J call TRBJ2-6; 8 nucleotides agree with TRBD1. The length of the CDR3 is 17 residues. The V segment lost 4 bases and the J segment 0 bases; nucleotides outside the gene matches: 5. The V gene's germline CDR1 is LNHNV and CDR2 YYDKDF (reference sequence). CDR3 amino acids: CATSTGQGNSGANVLTF. The CDR3 DNA sequence: TGTGCCACCAGCACAGGACAGGGTAACTCTGGGGCCAACGTCCTGACTTTC.

The chain is built from TRBV7-2 and TRBJ1-5, with D perhaps TRBD1 (5 bases). The V gene's germline CDR1 is SGHTA and CDR2 FQGNSA. This CDR3 spans 15 amino acids. The V end lost 1 base, the J end lost 6 bases, and 13 bases lay between the germline ends. In DNA, the CDR3 is TGTGCCAGCAGCTTAGAAGAGGGAGGGGTTCAGCCCCAGCATTTT. It specifies CASSLEEGGVQPQHF.